The next 15 T cell receptor beta chains were all read from a single sample in a study of T cells in Graves' hyperthyroidism and ophthalmopathy. Authors of the study amplified TCR beta CDR3 regions from RNA transcripts. In the first-round RT-PCR of the TCR CDR3, the HTBI primer set was used. TCRdb analysed the multiplex PCR reads with MiXCR anew, one entry per CDR3 protein. The sample lists about 350,000 distinct CDR3 sequences, around 15% occurring once. Sequencing input: blood. These receptors all come from a woman aged 55 to 70 with Graves' ophthalmopathy.

This clonotype was recorded many times. The chain uses TRBV30 and TRBJ1-5, with D hard to call. The germline CDR1 and CDR2 sequences are GTSNPN and SVGIG (reference sequence). The CDR3 is made up of 16 amino acids. V lost 2 bases and J 2 bases, leaving 16 bases between the germline ends. The CDR3 DNA reads TGTGCCTGGAGTCCTAGGTTGGCTTGGGGCAATCAGCCCCAGCATTTT. Its protein is CAWSPRLAWGNQPQHF.

This clonotype was counted at least ten times. The chain combines TRBV6-5 with TRBJ2-7, with TRBD1 identical over 8 bases. Germline values: CDR1 MNHEY, CDR2 SVGAGI. The V segment lost 1 base and the J segment 3 bases; nucleotides outside the gene matches: 2. The CDR3 length is 14 residues. The CDR3 DNA reads as TGTGCCAGCAGTTACTTGACAGGGGACTACGAGCAGTACTTC. Translation gives CASSYLTGDYEQYF.

This clonotype was found a few times. The J gene is TRBJ2-7, the V gene TRBV7-6; TRBD2 aligns across 9 bases. After removal of 1 base from V and 0 bases from J, the junction contained 10 bases not matched to a gene. Germline lookup yields CDR1 SGHVS and CDR2 FNYEAQ. CDR3 length: 18 residues. The CDR3 is CASSLEPASGMSSYEQYF. For the CDR3, the DNA is TGTGCCAGCAGCTTAGAGCCGGCTAGCGGGATGAGCTCCTACGAGCAGTACTTC.

This clonotype was recorded at least ten times. The CDR3 here is CASGGRDNQPQHF. CDR3 sequence (DNA): TGTGCCAGCGGGGGAAGGGATAATCAGCCCCAGCATTTT. The J gene is TRBJ1-5, the V gene TRBV3-1; D possibly corresponds to TRBD1 (5 bases). CDR1 and CDR2 (germline): LGHDT, YNNKEL (reference sequence). CDR3 length equals 13 residues. V lost 8 bases, J lost 4 bases, and 12 bases lay in between.

This clonotype was observed at least ten times. V is TRBV3-1 and J is TRBJ1-2, with unresolved D. Between the trimmed V and J ends, which lost 1 base and 3 bases, there was a span of 3 bases. This CDR3 contains 12 residues. Per germline, CDR1 LGHDT and CDR2 YNNKEL (reference sequence). The CDR3 spells CASSQGDYGYTF. In DNA, the CDR3 is TGTGCCAGCAGCCAAGGGGACTATGGCTACACCTTC.

The rearrangement joins TRBV7-8 to TRBJ2-1; 16 bases are a match to TRBD2. The V gene end was trimmed by 5 bases and the J gene end by 8 bases; junction bases not matched to a gene: 9. The CDR3 sequence is 17 residues long. The germline gives CDR1 SGHVS, CDR2 FQNEAQ. The CDR3 nucleotides read TGTGCCAGCAGCGCAGGGACTAGCGGGAGGGCCAAGGATGAGCAGTTCTTC. It encodes CASSAGTSGRAKDEQFF.

This clonotype was observed at least ten times. The chain uses TRBV15 and TRBJ1-1; D is ambiguous. The ends were cut back, 5 bases at V and 5 bases at J, with 12 bases in the middle. The CDR3 totals 13 residues. Germline V gene lookup returns CDR1 LNHNV and CDR2 YYDKDF (reference sequence). CDR3 sequence reads: CATSPQGWTEAFF. The CDR3, as DNA: TGTGCCACCAGCCCTCAAGGGTGGACTGAAGCTTTCTTT.

In its sample, this clonotype was seen many times. The rearrangement joins TRBV29-1 to TRBJ2-1; TRBD2 matches 9 bases. Trimming at V came to 6 bases and at J to 7 bases, leaving 13 bases not matched to a gene. CDR1 is SQVTM, CDR2 ANQGSEA, per germline. The CDR3 has 15 amino acids. The CDR3 reads CSVDPLAGGGNEQFF. Written as DNA, the CDR3 is TGCAGCGTAGACCCTCTGGCGGGAGGGGGGAATGAGCAGTTCTTC.

Concerning this clonotype: This sequence may be a read error, since a much larger clone differs from it by one base. The chain recombines TRBV11-2 with TRBJ1-2; 11 bases are a match to TRBD1. The V and J ends lost 5 bases and 4 bases, in that order; junction bases with no gene match: 3. From germline, CDR1 is SGHAT and CDR2 FQNNGV. The CDR3 loop spans 14 amino acids. The DNA of the CDR3 is TGTGCCAGCAGCGGACAGGGGGCGGGCTATGGCTACACCTTC. Its protein is CASSGQGAGYGYTF.

This clonotype was seen a few times. V and J are TRBV6-5 and TRBJ2-3; no clear D gene. The CDR3 has 19 amino acids. Trimming took 0 bases from V and 3 from J, leaving 22 bases between them. Germline V CDR1 and CDR2: MNHEY, SVGAGI. CDR3 sequence reads: CASSYSNRRRFSVTDTQYF. CDR3 bases: TGTGCCAGCAGTTACTCGAACCGCCGTAGGTTCTCAGTAACAGATACGCAGTATTTT.

At least ten counts were recorded for this clonotype. The chain combines TRBV28 with TRBJ2-7, with D possibly TRBD2 on 5 matching bases. The germline V gene has CDR1 MDHEN and CDR2 SYDVKM. Trimming pared 5 bases from V and 4 bases from J, leaving 18 bases between. The CDR3 has 15 amino acids. The CDR3 DNA reads as TGTGCCAGCAGTCCACTCGGGGTGCTCGAATACGAGCAGTACTTC. It encodes CASSPLGVLEYEQYF.

This rearrangement joins TRBV10-3 to TRBJ2-7; D might be TRBD1 (6 bases). This CDR3 is built from 14 residues. Looked up from germline, CDR1 is ENHRY and CDR2 is SYGVKD. Deletions cut 3 bases from V and 5 bases from J, with 14 bases between. The CDR3 DNA reads TGTGCCATCAGTGATTCCGGGACACTACACGAGCAGTACTTC. Translating it yields CAISDSGTLHEQYF.

At least ten counts were recorded for this clonotype. V is TRBV3-1 and J is TRBJ1-2; TRBD1 matches at 7 bases. Germline V lookup: CDR1 LGHDT, CDR2 YNNKEL (reference sequence). J was trimmed by 7 bases and V by 5 bases; bases with no gene match: 10. The CDR3 is made up of 14 amino acids. CDR3 in amino acids: CASSANGQARGYTF. CDR3 bases: TGTGCCAGCAGCGCTAACGGACAGGCCCGTGGCTACACCTTC.

As to this clonotype: An end of the junction does not agree with germline; a read error may underlie this. This chain uses TRBV28 with TRBJ2-1; 11 nucleotides agree with TRBD2. CDR3 length: 15 amino acids. Germline values: CDR1 MDHEN, CDR2 SYDVKM. CDR3 protein: CTSSKLAGAGNEQFF. The CDR3 nucleotides read TGTACCAGCAGTAAACTAGCGGGAGCAGGTAATGAGCAGTTCTTC.

This CDR3 is CASNTGRMQETQYF. The CDR3, as DNA: TGTGCCAGCAATACAGGGCGGATGCAAGAGACCCAGTACTTC. The rearrangement uses TRBV6-1 and TRBJ2-5; possible D gene TRBD1, 6 bases. This CDR3 spans 14 amino acids. Germline V gene sequence: CDR1 MNHNS, CDR2 SASEGT. The V and J ends lost 7 bases and 2 bases respectively, with 14 bases between them.